Below are 17 T cell receptor beta chains sequenced from a single sample in a study of blood T cell repertoires in COVID-19. TCRdb keeps only in-frame clones here, not all; method: immunoSEQ multiplex PCR. This sample has about 59,000 clones; about four fifths occur once, and the top ten carry around 3.8%. The material sequenced was peripheral blood. Every receptor here comes from a woman aged 80 or older with acute or convalescent COVID-19.

To note about this clone: Distinct nucleotide sequences in the sample also encode this CDR3. The V call is TRBV5-1, the J call TRBJ2-1, with TRBD2 matching 9 bases. Germline CDR1 reads SGHRS; CDR2 reads YFSETQ. The CDR3 is 15 residues long. Unmatched junction bases numbered 3, after V lost 2 bases and J lost 3 bases. CDR3: CASSFSAGGYNEQFF. In nucleotides, the CDR3 is TGCGCCAGCAGCTTTTCAGCGGGGGGCTACAATGAGCAGTTCTTC.

This rearrangement joins TRBV11-2 to TRBJ2-3; D is ambiguous. The V gene's germline CDR1 is SGHAT and CDR2 FQNNGV. The CDR3 totals 14 residues. V dropped 3 bases and J dropped 1 base, with 8 bases sitting between them. In nucleotides, the CDR3 is TGTGCCAGCAGCTTGATTAGTGGCACAGATACGCAGTATTTT. Translated: CASSLISGTDTQYF. Full variable domain (outside the CDR3, taken from reference TRBV11-2 and TRBJ2-3): EAGVAQSPRYKIIEKRQSVAFWCNPISGHATLYWYQQILGQGPKLLIQFQNNGVVDDSQLPKDRFSAERLKGVDSTLKIQPAKLEDSAVYLCASSLISGTDTQYFGPGTRLTVL.

This chain joins TRBV11-3 and TRBJ2-1, with 8 bases matching TRBD1. Germline CDR1 is SGHNT and CDR2 is YENEEA. The CDR3 has 16 amino acids. V was clipped by 4 bases and J by 2 bases; unmatched bases: 7. The CDR3 region is CASSSRDRTTYNEQFF. As DNA, the CDR3 is TGTGCCAGCAGCTCTAGGGACAGGACAACCTACAATGAGCAGTTCTTC.

The rearrangement uses TRBV5-4 and TRBJ2-2; 8 positions agree with TRBD1. V lost 3 bases and J lost 5; bases outside the gene matches: 3. Germline V gene sequence: CDR1 SGHNT, CDR2 YYREEE (reference sequence). This CDR3 spans 14 amino acids. This chain's CDR3 is CASSSTGDTGELFF. The CDR3 bases are TGTGCCAGCAGCTCGACAGGGGATACCGGGGAGCTGTTTTTT.

The rearrangement uses TRBV27 and TRBJ1-2, with 8 nucleotides matching TRBD1. Trimming removed 4 bases from V and 2 bases from J; junction bases left unmatched: 6. The CDR3 has 15 residues. Germline V gene sequence: CDR1 MNHEY, CDR2 SMNVEV (reference sequence). The CDR3: CASSSPRTGNYGYTF. CDR3 DNA sequence: TGTGCCAGCAGTTCCCCCCGGACAGGGAACTATGGCTACACCTTC.

This clone is labeled medium-sized (0.01 to 0.1%). The chain recombines TRBV5-4 with TRBJ1-2; TRBD1 aligns across 9 bases. Germline V gives CDR1 SGHNT, CDR2 YYREEE (reference sequence). With 4 bases clipped from V and 6 bases from J, the junction kept 7 bases outside the gene matches. This CDR3 is 14 amino acids long. CDR3: CASSVGTGRDGYTF. CDR3 sequence (DNA): TGTGCCAGCAGCGTCGGGACAGGGAGAGATGGCTACACCTTC.

There are a few counts of this clone. V gene TRBV3-1 (or the pseudogene TRBV3-2) combines with J gene TRBJ1-2, with TRBD1 matching over 7 bases. This CDR3 contains 12 residues. J was trimmed by 7 bases and V by 4 bases; bases with no gene match: 3. Germline assignment: CDR1 LGHDT and CDR2 YNNKEL (reference sequence). CDR3 nucleotide sequence: TGTGCCAGCAGCCCGACAGGGAGTGGCTACACCTTC. Protein: CASSPTGSGYTF.

The rearrangement joins TRBV11-2 to TRBJ2-5; D is perhaps TRBD1 (6 bases). Trimming pared 7 bases from V and 5 bases from J, leaving 11 bases between. The CDR3 totals 12 residues. CDR1 is SGHAT and CDR2 is FQNNGV in the germline V gene. The CDR3 region is CASKKGVETQYF. The CDR3, as DNA: TGTGCCAGCAAAAAGGGGGTGGAGACCCAGTACTTC.

This clone was seen a handful of times. The chain combines TRBV6-4 with TRBJ2-1; TRBD2 matches 10 bases. The CDR3 covers 15 residues. J was trimmed by 8 bases and V by 3 bases; bases with no gene match: 7. Germline V gene lookup returns CDR1 MRHNA and CDR2 SNTAGT. The CDR3 DNA reads TGTGCCAGCAGTGAGCTAGCGGGAGATACAGATGAGCAGTTCTTC. Translation gives CASSELAGDTDEQFF.

CDR3 DNA: TGTGCCAGCAGCCCCCGGACAGGGCGAAGCGAGACCCAGTACTTC. Translation: CASSPRTGRSETQYF. The chain is built from TRBV7-2 and TRBJ2-5, with 8 bases fitting TRBD1. Germline CDR1 reads SGHTA; CDR2 reads FQGNSA. This CDR3 is 15 amino acids long. J gave up 5 bases and V 5 bases, and 10 bases lay outside the gene matches.

The gene calls are TRBV5-1 and TRBJ1-3, with TRBD1 identical over 7 bases. Germline V CDR1 and CDR2: SGHRS, YFSETQ. The V segment lost 0 bases and the J segment 0 bases; nucleotides outside the gene matches: 3. The CDR3 has 16 residues. This chain's CDR3 is CASSLGRGASGNTIYF. For the CDR3, the DNA is TGCGCCAGCAGCTTGGGCAGGGGGGCCTCTGGAAACACCATATATTTT.

The chain is built from TRBV27 and TRBJ1-1; 9 bases are a match to TRBD1. The germline V gene encodes CDR1 MNHEY and CDR2 SMNVEV (reference sequence). Trimming removed 3 bases from V and 1 base from J; junction bases left unmatched: 3. This CDR3 spans 15 amino acids. CDR3 nucleotides: TGTGCCAGCAGTTTGTGGGGACAGGGGAACACTGAAGCTTTCTTT. Protein product: CASSLWGQGNTEAFF.

The chain recombines TRBV6-5 with TRBJ2-3; a possible D gene is TRBD1 (5 bases). From germline, CDR1 is MNHEY and CDR2 SVGAGI. Trimming shortened V by 6 bases and J by 4 bases, and 8 bases separated the two germline ends. The CDR3 totals 12 residues. The CDR3 DNA is TGTGCCAGCAGGGGGCCTCCAGATACGCAGTATTTT. It specifies CASRGPPDTQYF.

This chain connects TRBV5-6 to TRBJ2-7, with D tentatively TRBD2 (5 bases). Germline loops: CDR1 SGHDT, CDR2 YYEEEE. Trimming cost V 4 bases and J 0 bases, with 11 bases left between them. The CDR3 is made up of 14 amino acids. The CDR3 spells CASSPRRSSYEQYF. DNA of the CDR3: TGTGCCAGCAGCCCACGGAGGAGCTCCTACGAGCAGTACTTC. Using reference TRBV5-6 and TRBJ2-7 for the parts outside the CDR3, the full variable domain is DAGVTQSPTHLIKTRGQQVTLRCSPKSGHDTVSWYQQALGQGPQFIFQYYEEEERQRGNFPDRFSGHQFPNYSSELNVNALLLGDSALYLCASSPRRSSYEQYFGPGTRLTVT.

The chain uses TRBV28 and TRBJ1-1, with D hard to call. The CDR3 sequence is 13 residues long. CDR1 is MDHEN and CDR2 is SYDVKM in the germline V gene. Trimming took off 3 bases at V and 3 bases at J, with 8 bases between the two ends. The CDR3 sequence is CASSFGGDTEAFF. The CDR3 nucleotides are TGTGCCAGCAGTTTTGGCGGGGACACTGAAGCTTTCTTT.

The rearrangement links TRBV10-1 to TRBJ2-7; TRBD1 is a possible D gene (5 bases). Per germline, CDR1 WNHNN and CDR2 SYGVQD (reference sequence). This CDR3 comprises 16 residues. V dropped 0 bases and J dropped 3 bases, with 15 bases sitting between them. The CDR3, as DNA: TGCGCCAGCAGTGAGTCGGCGGCAGGGAATTTCTACGAGCAGTACTTC. Residues: CASSESAAGNFYEQYF.

This chain connects TRBV11-1 to TRBJ2-7, with 9 bases aligning to TRBD1. Trimming cost V 6 bases and J 2 bases; bases outside gene matches: 5. Per the germline V gene, CDR1 is SGHAT and CDR2 is FQDESV (reference sequence). There are 14 residues in the CDR3. CDR3 in DNA: TGTGCCAGCAGTCCCGGGACAGGGCCCTACGAGCAGTACTTC. It translates to CASSPGTGPYEQYF. Combining the CDR3 with reference TRBV11-1 and TRBJ2-7 gives the whole variable domain EAEVAQSPRYKITEKSQAVAFWCDPISGHATLYWYRQILGQGPELLVQFQDESVVDDSQLPKDRFSAERLKGVDSTLKIQPAELGDSAMYLCASSPGTGPYEQYFGPGTRLTVT.